This TCR beta chain was sequenced for a study of CD8 T cells in ankylosing spondylitis. The study, taken as a whole, reports: CD8+ cells made up the disease-linked clones, which were relatively rare in peripheral blood. Apparently characteristic of ankylosing spondylitis blood was a TCR beta motif (eight highly homologous variants). A number of the motif variants had already been described in reactive arthritis synovial fluid and blood.

Using its own MiXCR run on the 5' RACE reads, TCRdb lists one record per CDR3 protein. The sample consists of about 440,000 distinct CDR3 sequences, roughly 17% of them appearing once. This clonotype was detected a few times. Its target is not known. Trimming pared 7 bases from V and 4 bases from J, leaving 10 bases between. This CDR3 spans 12 amino acids. Germline V gene sequence: CDR1 MNHEY, CDR2 SVGAGI. The V call is TRBV6-5, the J call TRBJ2-5, with no clear D. The sequencing sample was made of blood, either unsorted or a sorted T cell fraction (not recorded which). This clonotype originated in a male donor with ankylosing spondylitis. CDR3 DNA sequence: TGTGCCAGCACCAATCAAGGAGAGACCCAGTACTTC. This translates into CASTNQGETQYF.